These 25 T cell receptor beta chains were all obtained from the same sample, sequenced in a study of CD8 T cells in ankylosing spondylitis. MiXCR, run by TCRdb on the 5' RACE reads, gives a single entry per CDR3 protein. The data contain about 160,000 distinct CDR3 sequences, approximately 9% of them singletons. The sample taken for sequencing was blood, either unsorted or a sorted T cell fraction (not recorded which). The receptors originated from a female donor with ankylosing spondylitis or in good health (not recorded which).

This chain connects TRBV7-9 to TRBJ2-5, with 9 bases fitting TRBD1. Looked up from germline, CDR1 is SEHNR and CDR2 is FQNEAQ (reference sequence). The V segment lost 5 bases and the J segment 2 bases; nucleotides outside the gene matches: 6. There are 15 residues in the CDR3. CDR3 protein: CASSPGGQGQETQYF. CDR3 in DNA: TGTGCCAGCAGCCCAGGGGGACAGGGACAAGAGACCCAGTACTTC.

This clonotype has just a few counts. The rearrangement joins TRBV27 to TRBJ2-7, with TRBD1 identical over 7 bases. Germline CDR1 is MNHEY and CDR2 is SMNVEV (reference sequence). V trimming: 4 bases; J trimming: 3 bases; junction bases outside the gene matches: 6. CDR3 length equals 14 residues. The CDR3 nucleotides read TGTGCCAGCAGTTCACGACAGGGATACTACGAGCAGTACTTC. Translated, it gives CASSSRQGYYEQYF.

This clonotype was seen a few times. V is TRBV27 and J is TRBJ2-1; D possibly uses TRBD1 or TRBD2 (5 bases each). This CDR3 contains 14 residues. Per the germline V gene, CDR1 is MNHEY and CDR2 is SMNVEV (reference sequence). Trimming took off 10 bases at V and 10 bases at J, with 23 bases between the two ends. In DNA form, the CDR3 reads TGTGCCACCATAGACTATAGGGGTGCTAAGGAGCAGTTCTTC. Protein product: CATIDYRGAKEQFF.

The chain carries TRBV2 and TRBJ2-1, with TRBD2 matching over 8 bases. Per germline, CDR1 SNHLY and CDR2 FYNNEI. The trim removed 1 base at V and 0 bases at J, leaving 8 bases unmatched. The CDR3 runs 18 residues. CDR3 protein: CASSEEDSGDPSYNEQFF. CDR3 coding DNA: TGTGCCAGCAGTGAAGAGGATAGCGGGGACCCCTCCTACAATGAGCAGTTCTTC.

This clonotype has only a few counts. V gene TRBV20-1 combines with J gene TRBJ2-7; D might be TRBD1 (5 bases). V lost 1 base and J 4 bases, leaving 11 bases between the germline ends. Germline CDR1 and CDR2: DFQATT and SNEGSKA (reference sequence). The CDR3 is 13 amino acids. Here the CDR3 DNA reads TGCAGTGCTAGAGCCCTTTCAGGGTACGAGCAGTACTTC. This translates into CSARALSGYEQYF.

The chain links TRBV20-1 to TRBJ2-1; D is unclear. The CDR3 totals 13 residues. V was shortened by 7 bases and J by 1 base, with 11 bases between the two germline ends. CDR1 is DFQATT, CDR2 SNEGSKA, per germline (reference sequence). The CDR3 nucleotides are TGCAGTGGTCTTCCCCCTTCCTACAATGAGCAGTTCTTC. This sequence encodes CSGLPPSYNEQFF.

This clonotype was observed at least ten times. The V gene is TRBV29-1, the J gene TRBJ2-7; tentatively, D is TRBD1 (5 bases). Germline assignment: CDR1 SQVTM and CDR2 ANQGSEA. This CDR3 spans 12 amino acids. Trimming removed 4 bases at V and 6 bases at J, with 13 bases between. The CDR3 spells CSVAQGRGEQYF. The CDR3 DNA is TGCAGCGTTGCGCAGGGTAGGGGCGAGCAGTACTTC.

This clonotype was seen once. The V call is TRBV20-1, the J call TRBJ1-2, with a possible D match to TRBD1 (5 bases). The CDR3 runs 11 residues. Deletions cut 5 bases from V and 7 bases from J, with 11 bases between. Germline V gives CDR1 DFQATT, CDR2 SNEGSKA (reference sequence). The CDR3 DNA follows: TGCAGTGCTCCGGGTGGGGGTGGCTACACCTTC. Its protein is CSAPGGGGYTF.

The table lists this clonotype with many counts. The chain uses TRBV20-1 and TRBJ2-2; maybe TRBD1 (5 bases). The germline gives CDR1 DFQATT, CDR2 SNEGSKA (reference sequence). The CDR3 totals 13 residues. V gave up 5 bases and J gave up 4 bases, with 11 bases separating them. CDR3 in DNA: TGCAGTGCTCTGGGGCGAAGCACCGGGGAGCTGTTTTTT. Amino acids: CSALGRSTGELFF.

This chain connects TRBV4-2 to TRBJ2-3; 9 bases fit TRBD2. Germline assignment: CDR1 LGHNA and CDR2 YNFKEQ. The V gene end was trimmed by 0 bases and the J gene end by 5 bases; junction bases not matched to a gene: 12. The CDR3 is made up of 18 amino acids. The CDR3: CASSQDLEASGIVDTQYF. The CDR3 DNA is TGTGCCAGCAGCCAAGATCTCGAGGCTAGCGGGATTGTAGATACGCAGTATTTT.

The chain has TRBV15 and TRBJ2-7; no clear D. V was cut by 5 bases and J by 2 bases, with 13 bases left in between. The CDR3 runs to 14 residues. Germline lookup yields CDR1 LNHNV and CDR2 YYDKDF (reference sequence). Here the CDR3 DNA reads TGTGCCACCAGCCGCCGCGTGGTCCCCTACGAGCAGTACTTC. Translation gives CATSRRVVPYEQYF.

At least ten counts were recorded for this clonotype. The V gene is TRBV7-2, the J gene TRBJ2-7, with TRBD1 matching 10 bases. The germline gives CDR1 SGHTA, CDR2 FQGNSA. V lost 4 bases and J lost 0; bases outside the gene matches: 9. This CDR3 has 17 residues. CDR3 nucleotides: TGTGCCAGCAGCTCGAACCCGGGACAGGGGTTCTCCTACGAGCAGTACTTC. It translates to CASSSNPGQGFSYEQYF.

This clonotype came up many times. This chain uses TRBV11-2 with TRBJ2-7; 8 bases are shared with TRBD1. This CDR3 has 17 residues. Germline CDR1 SGHAT, CDR2 FQNNGV. V was pared by 2 bases and J by 5 bases, with 14 bases of the junction left unmatched. This CDR3 is CASSLRTGSKWIDEQYF. CDR3 DNA sequence: TGTGCCAGCAGCTTACGGACAGGGTCAAAATGGATTGACGAGCAGTACTTC. Complete variable domain (other parts from reference TRBV11-2 and TRBJ2-7): EAGVAQSPRYKIIEKRQSVAFWCNPISGHATLYWYQQILGQGPKLLIQFQNNGVVDDSQLPKDRFSAERLKGVDSTLKIQPAKLEDSAVYLCASSLRTGSKWIDEQYFGPGTRLTVT.

This clonotype was found a few times. This sequence joins TRBV20-1 and TRBJ2-3; D is uncertain. The germline CDR1 and CDR2 sequences are DFQATT and SNEGSKA (reference sequence). The V end lost 0 bases, the J end lost 3 bases, and 7 bases lay between the germline ends. The CDR3 sequence is 13 residues long. The CDR3 protein is CSAREIRTDTQYF. The CDR3 DNA sequence: TGCAGTGCTAGAGAGATTCGTACAGATACGCAGTATTTT.

The chain recombines TRBV7-2 with TRBJ2-5; the D gene is possibly TRBD2 (5 bases). V dropped 5 bases and J dropped 2 bases, with 15 bases sitting between them. Looked up from germline, CDR1 is SGHTA and CDR2 is FQGNSA. The CDR3 sequence is 15 residues long. The CDR3 loop is CASSPGWRTQETQYF. The CDR3, as DNA: TGTGCCAGCAGCCCGGGGTGGAGGACTCAAGAGACCCAGTACTTC. Variable domain in full (rest from reference TRBV7-2 and TRBJ2-5): GAGVSQSPSNKVTEKGKDVELRCDPISGHTALYWYRQSLGQGLEFLIYFQGNSAPDKSGLPSDRFSAERTGGSVSTLTIQRTQQEDSAVYLCASSPGWRTQETQYFGPGTRLLVL.

The V and J genes are TRBV9 and TRBJ2-7; D not resolved. CDR1 is SGDLS and CDR2 is YYNGEE in the germline V gene. This CDR3 has 12 residues. The ends were cut back, 0 bases at V and 9 bases at J, with 10 bases in the middle. The CDR3 protein is CASSVEGYPQYF. The CDR3, as DNA: TGTGCCAGCAGCGTAGAGGGTTACCCGCAGTACTTC.

This clonotype was seen a few times. The V and J genes are TRBV29-1 and TRBJ2-1; D is uncertain. Germline-derived CDR1 and CDR2 are SQVTM and ANQGSEA. The CDR3 is 14 amino acids. The ends were cut back, 6 bases at V and 1 base at J, with 13 bases in the middle. The CDR3 loop reads CSVDGGASYNEQFF. CDR3 nucleotides: TGCAGCGTCGACGGCGGAGCTTCCTACAATGAGCAGTTCTTC.

This clonotype was detected a few times. The V call is TRBV20-1, the J call TRBJ2-1; D not resolved. V shed 0 bases and J shed 0 bases, with 18 bases lying between them. The CDR3 is 18 residues long. Looked up from germline, CDR1 is DFQATT and CDR2 is SNEGSKA (reference sequence). The CDR3 region has the DNA TGCAGTGCTAGAGATCATGGCGGCTATGGTAGCTCCTACAATGAGCAGTTCTTC. Amino acid sequence: CSARDHGGYGSSYNEQFF.

Only a few counts were recorded for this clonotype. The CDR3 region is CASSFSTSEETQYF. CDR3 in DNA: TGTGCCAGCAGCTTCTCGACTAGCGAGGAGACCCAGTACTTC. The chain employs TRBV13 and TRBJ2-5, with TRBD2 matching 8 bases. Germline CDR1 reads PRHDT; CDR2 reads FYEKMQ (reference sequence). Germline trimming cut 3 bases from V and 5 bases from J; bases unmatched to any gene: 5. There are 14 residues in the CDR3.

J is TRBJ2-7 and V is TRBV4-1; no clear D gene. Between the trimmed V and J ends, which lost 1 base and 1 base, there was a span of 8 bases. From germline, CDR1 is MGHRA and CDR2 YSYEKL. The CDR3 has 14 amino acids. CDR3 sequence reads: CASSQASNSYEQYF. The CDR3 nucleotides read TGCGCCAGCAGCCAAGCTTCCAATTCCTACGAGCAGTACTTC.

This chain uses TRBV3-1 with TRBJ1-3; D is unresolved. V lost 2 bases to trimming and J lost 1 base, with 12 bases between them. CDR1 and CDR2 from the germline V gene are LGHDT and YNNKEL (reference sequence). The CDR3 is made up of 16 amino acids. The CDR3 nucleotides are TGTGCCAGCAGCCAAAGTTGGAAAGGATCTGGAAACACCATATATTTT. It codes for CASSQSWKGSGNTIYF.

In this sample, this clonotype turned up a few times. CDR3 DNA: TGCGCCAGCTCACCCGGGACGAACTCCTACGAGCAGTACTTC. Its translation is CASSPGTNSYEQYF. The chain employs TRBV5-1 and TRBJ2-7; either TRBD1 or TRBD2 may fit D (5 bases each). This CDR3 has 14 amino acids. Looked up from germline, CDR1 is SGHRS and CDR2 is YFSETQ. Trimming left V 7 bases short and J 0 bases short, with 14 bases between.

This clonotype was found many times. The V call is TRBV12-3 or TRBV12-4, the J call TRBJ1-2, with D tentatively TRBD1 (5 bases). The length of the CDR3 is 14 residues. The V gene lost 1 base and the J gene lost 8 bases, with 14 bases spanning the gap. The CDR3 DNA reads TGTGCCAGCAGTTTAGGTTCCGGGGGTACGGGCTACACCTTC. Protein sequence: CASSLGSGGTGYTF.

This clonotype was seen repeatedly, ten times or more. The genes are TRBV7-9 and TRBJ2-2, with 9 bases fitting TRBD2. This CDR3 has 15 amino acids. Germline assignment: CDR1 SEHNR and CDR2 FQNEAQ (reference sequence). With 5 bases clipped from V and 4 bases from J, the junction kept 5 bases outside the gene matches. The CDR3: CASSNSGSTTGELFF. The CDR3 nucleotides are TGTGCCAGCAGCAATAGCGGGAGTACCACCGGGGAGCTGTTTTTT.

This clonotype showed up just a few times. The J gene is TRBJ1-1, the V gene TRBV12-5; the D is unclear. The CDR3 runs 12 residues. Trimming left V 10 bases short and J 4 bases short, with 13 bases between. Germline V lookup: CDR1 LGHNT, CDR2 FRNRAP. This chain's CDR3 is CATDLAVTEAFF. CDR3 sequence (DNA): TGTGCTACCGACTTAGCCGTCACTGAAGCTTTCTTT.